The present TCR beta chain was sequenced within a study of blood T cell repertoires in COVID-19. Trimming removed 4 bases from V and 6 bases from J; junction bases left unmatched: 16. In germline, CDR1 is LGHDT, CDR2 YNNKEL (reference sequence). This CDR3 has 19 amino acids. Per the original data handling: Amplified reference gene primers provided the basis for estimating nucleated cell counts. Clones were sequenced by immunoSEQ multiplex PCR, and TCRdb holds only the in-frame ones, with some missing. D and trimming were read from the DNA, whereas the V and J calls and clone size are those reported in that table. The sample holds a few hundred thousand clones, approximately 84% seen once. Participants were aged about 18 to 95 years, lived in roughly 23 US areas, and enrolled virtually. Categorization into cohorts depended on clinical history that participants reported.

V and J are TRBV3-1 (or the pseudogene TRBV3-2) and TRBJ2-1; 12 bases fit TRBD2. This TCR derives from a woman in her twenties or thirties who had recovered from COVID-19. Sequenced sample: PBMCs or T cells enriched from blood (not recorded which). CDR3 DNA: TGTGCCAGCAGCCTCCTAGGACTAGCGGGACCCCTCGGAGGCAATGAGCAGTTCTTC. It is translated as CASSLLGLAGPLGGNEQFF.